This TCR beta chain was sequenced for a study of cytomegalovirus exposure and HLA in healthy donors. Whole-study findings and limits: The investigators catalogued about 170 TCR beta chains as cytomegalovirus-associated.

Researchers ran the PCR with 60 Vbeta and 13 Jbeta primers. The protocol was immunoSEQ multiplex PCR, while the TCRdb copy is restricted to in-frame clones and leaves out a portion. The sample consists of approximately 140,000 clones, over 75% of them appearing once. The CDR3 is 13 amino acids. V lost 6 bases, J lost 4 bases, and 9 bases lay in between. The germline CDR1 and CDR2 sequences are MNHEY and SMNVEV (reference sequence). As regards this clone: Its antigen is unidentified.

This sequence was found in a middle-aged man in good health and CMV-seronegative. The genes are TRBV27 and TRBJ2-2, with TRBD2 as a possible D gene (6 bases). The sample taken for sequencing was PBMCs. The CDR3 spells CASRGLATGELFF. CDR3 nucleotide sequence: TGTGCCAGCAGGGGACTCGCCACCGGGGAGCTGTTTTTT.